These 5 T cell receptor beta chains were all obtained from the same sample, sequenced in a study of T cell repertoires in cytomegalovirus infection. TCRdb re-called the reads through MiXCR, storing one row per CDR3 protein. The sample holds roughly 500,000 distinct CDR3 sequences, 11% seen once. Sequencing input: PBMCs. The receptors were gathered from a human donor in good health (CMV status not recorded). Some clones in this sample may be carry-over from other donors' samples.

Concerning this clonotype: One base away lies a much larger clone, so this may be a sequencing read error. The CDR3 nucleotides read TGTGCCAGCAGCGCTGATAGCAGAAGCACAGATACGCAGTATTTT. Protein sequence: CASSADSRSTDTQYF. This chain uses TRBV5-4 with TRBJ2-3, with D unresolved. The V gene lost 4 bases and the J gene lost 0 bases, with 12 bases spanning the gap. The CDR3 loop spans 15 amino acids. Germline lookup yields CDR1 SGHNT and CDR2 YYREEE (reference sequence).

The chain carries TRBV12-3 or TRBV12-4 and TRBJ2-1; D may match TRBD1 or TRBD2 (6 bases each). V lost 3 bases, J lost 9 bases, and 12 bases lay in between. CDR3 length equals 13 residues. In DNA form, the CDR3 reads TGTGCCAGCAGTTTCCTCGAGGGGGGTGAGCAGTTCTTC. Translation gives CASSFLEGGEQFF.

This clonotype was counted at least ten times. The V call is TRBV7-3, the J call TRBJ2-6; D unclear. Trimming pared 1 base from V and 2 bases from J, leaving 12 bases between. The germline V gene has CDR1 SGHTA and CDR2 FQGTGA. The CDR3 runs 17 residues. CDR3 sequence: CASSLNPPWAGANVLTF. As DNA, the CDR3 is TGTGCCAGCAGCTTAAACCCCCCCTGGGCTGGGGCCAACGTCCTGACTTTC.

The chain uses TRBV20-1 and TRBJ2-3; 13 bases fit TRBD2. This CDR3 spans 18 amino acids. Germline V gene data show CDR1 as DFQATT and CDR2 as SNEGSKA (reference sequence). Trimming removed 3 bases from V and 0 bases from J; junction bases left unmatched: 9. The CDR3 bases are TGCAGTGCTAGGGGGGGACTAGCGGGATCGGGTAGCACAGATACGCAGTATTTT. Its protein is CSARGGLAGSGSTDTQYF.

The chain couples TRBV25-1 to TRBJ2-1; 7 bases match TRBD1. J was trimmed by 8 bases and V by 5 bases; bases with no gene match: 12. The CDR3 is made up of 15 amino acids. From germline, CDR1 is MGHDK and CDR2 SYGVNS. CDR3 DNA sequence: TGTGCCAGCAGTCTCCCGGGACAGTCGGTCCATGAGCAGTTCTTC. Protein sequence: CASSLPGQSVHEQFF.